These T cell receptor beta chains were read from a single sample in a study of blood T cell repertoires in COVID-19. Measured with immunoSEQ multiplex PCR; TCRdb has only the in-frame clones, and not every one. The data show about 190,000 clones, around 80% seen once. Sequencing was carried out using peripheral blood. These receptors were taken from a man in his thirties or forties with active or convalescent COVID-19. The conserved cysteine and the conserved F or W are not part of the CDR3 here. A D gene is named only where the DNA matches it firmly. Clone size is shown for a subset of rows, as once, few, many or a class of expanded clone.

NA,TRBV6-5,NA,TRBJ2-7,ASSTDDAYEQY
NA,TRBV5-4,NA,TRBJ1-4,ASSWKQGSGLDGEKLF
NA,TRBV5-1,TRBD2,TRBJ2-5,ASSPRAGGGQETQY
NA,TRBV7-2,NA,TRBJ1-4,ASSLGGGGASEKLF
NA,TRBV5-1,NA,TRBJ2-2,ASSSGTLNTGELF
once,TRBV19,TRBD1,TRBJ2-5,ASSNGQGIKTQY
NA,TRBV6-2/TRBV6-3,NA,TRBJ1-6,ASSYASRNSPLH
NA,TRBV10-3,TRBD2,TRBJ2-3,AISVSGGRTDTQY
NA,TRBV27,TRBD1,TRBJ1-4,ASSLRPGQTTNEKLF
NA,TRBV10-3,TRBD2,TRBJ2-5,AISERASGTTRTQY
NA,TRBV10-3,TRBD1,TRBJ1-3,AISERQGDRNTIY
once,TRBV4-3,NA,TRBJ1-1,ASSQATGGVNTEAF
NA,TRBV19,TRBD1,TRBJ1-1,ASSTRDRSEAF